This T cell receptor beta chain appears in the sequencing data of a study of molecular identifiers for immune sequencing clone quantification. Study conclusions and caveats: Jurkat TCR RNA from one cell was spiked into about a million naive cells, and it was reportedly detectable there. The share of molecules held by clones above 20 RNA copies was over 99% in effector cells and under 1% in naive cells.

This clonotype was counted many times. Its matching antigen is unknown. An end of the junction differs from the germline gene, which may be a read error. Methods described previously, with TCR primers listed, were used for bulk TCR libraries. TCRdb used MiXCR to reprocess the PCR reads, holding one entry per CDR3 protein. The profile covers about 640,000 distinct CDR3 sequences, with just under 20% appearing a single time and roughly 0.85% taken by the ten largest. CDR1 SGDLS and CDR2 YYNGEE come from the germline V gene. The CDR3 sequence is 16 residues long. The receptor was isolated from a human donor in good health. Some libraries in this study had Jurkat cell RNA spiked in. This chain uses TRBV9 with TRBJ1-1; tentatively, D is TRBD1 (6 bases). Sequenced sample: naive CD8+ T cells from blood, with Jurkat cell RNA spiked in. Subset specified: FACS-sorted CD8+CD4-CCR7+CD45RA+ naive T cells. CDR3 DNA sequence: TGTGCCAGCAGCCGGGACATGGGAGGCCAGAACGCTGAAGCTTTCTTT. The encoded protein is CASSRDMGGQNAEAFF.